This TCR beta chain was identified during a study of OX40 agonist ivuxolimab in advanced cancers. For the wider study: The costimulatory receptor OX40 (CD134) was targeted by ivuxolimab, a fully human IgG2 agonistic monoclonal antibody. Three dose-escalation patients achieved partial responses, one with hepatocellular carcinoma and two with cutaneous melanoma. Intravenous ivuxolimab was administered to patients every 2 weeks at six dose levels: 0.01, 0.1, 0.3, 1.5, 3 and 10 mg/kg. Of the 50 to 55 dose-escalation patients, hepatocellular carcinoma was present in approximately 20, melanoma in approximately 15, renal cell carcinoma in 9 and head and neck cancer in 9. The paper describes the monotherapy dose-escalation part (N ≈ 51 patients) of the phase I trial of ivuxolimab. Prior anti-PD-1, anti-PD-L1 or anti-CTLA-4 therapy was permitted, and checkpoint inhibitors had been received by roughly 42% of dose-escalation patients. In the dose-escalation cohort, 70% to 85% of patients were male, and the mean age was about 55 years, with a range of about 23 to 90. Peripheral TCRbeta sequencing was intended to test whether TCR sequence diversity was altered and clonal T-cell expansion was caused by ivuxolimab.

The study at large found these results: After ivuxolimab, expanded clones were on average more numerous among CD8+ T cells than among CD4+ T cells. At doses of 0.1 to 3.0 mg/kg, clonal expansion of both CD4+ and CD8+ T cells in blood was seen between baseline and week 6. The antigen specificity of the peripheral T cells that underwent clonal expansion was not determined. Low levels of normalized T-cell clonal expansion were also shown by some nonresponding patients. In partial responders in the 0.1-3.0 mg/kg groups, normalized peripheral clonal expansion was found to be among the lowest, especially among CD8+ T cells.

Comment on this clone: Its antigen specificity is not known. One base away there is no much larger clone; base qualities are not given.

Patients with a history of autoimmune disease or receiving systemic immunosuppression were excluded from the trial. Peripheral blood for TCR sequencing was collected from all dose cohorts at baseline, on cycle 4 day 1, and on cycle 7 day 1. The samples were drawn from a first-in-human, open-label, multicenter phase I dose-escalation trial of ivuxolimab. Adults with locally advanced or metastatic melanoma, renal cell, hepatocellular, or head and neck squamous cell carcinoma were enrolled in the trial. CD4+ and CD8+ T cells were sorted separately from peripheral blood before TCR sequencing. The germline V gene encodes CDR1 MNHNS and CDR2 SASEGT. V and J lose 6 bases and 4 bases, and a span of 19 bases separates them. The CDR3 contains 15 residues, cysteine and phenylalanine counted. Just the 45-base CDR3 DNA is kept, in frame starting at base 1. Genomic DNA was isolated from the sorted cells so that the TCRbeta CDR3 region could be sequenced. The immunoSEQ Assay was used for sequencing of TCRbeta CDR3 regions. TCRdb mirrors the immuneACCESS table, restricted to in-frame sequences. Some clones are absent from its copies; in checked studies, under half trace to an unresolved V gene, and the reason for the others is unknown. For this sample there are 45,000 to 65,000 clones; around nine tenths appear just once. Under 8% of the sample lies in the top ten.

This chain joins TRBV6-1 to TRBJ2-7; a tentative D call is TRBD1 (6 bases match). This TCR was sampled from an adult with an advanced solid tumor such as melanoma, head and neck, liver or kidney cancer. Sequenced here: CD4+ or CD8+ T cells sorted from blood, sampled in a trial of the OX40 agonist ivuxolimab. For the CDR3, the sequence is CASSLVQGSRYEQYF. The nucleotides read TGTGCCAGCAGCCTTGTCCAGGGGAGTAGGTACGAGCAGTACTTC.